This passage covers 23 T cell receptor beta chains from one sample sequenced in a study of CD8+CD57+ T cells in acquired aplastic anemia. CDR3 and TCR beta VDJ profiling relied on genomic DNA as the template. MiXCR was run by TCRdb on the reads, yielding one entry per CDR3 protein. Of 75,000 to 90,000 distinct CDR3 sequences in the sample, roughly half were seen once. Sequencing was carried out using sorted CD4+, CD8+, or CD8+CD57+ T cells (not recorded which) from PBMCs. Receptors were obtained from a human donor in good health, serving as a control.

This clonotype was seen only a few times. The chain employs TRBV10-1 and TRBJ1-5; TRBD1 aligns across 7 bases. Germline V gene sequence: CDR1 WNHNN, CDR2 SYGVQD (reference sequence). This CDR3 is 15 amino acids long. J was trimmed by 2 bases and V by 2 bases; bases with no gene match: 3. In nucleotides, the CDR3 is TGCGCCAGCAGTGAGGGGGACAGCGGCAATCAGCCCCAGCATTTT. This sequence encodes CASSEGDSGNQPQHF.

This clonotype was found many times. The V and J genes are TRBV10-3 and TRBJ2-7; 9 positions match TRBD1. V trimming: 6 bases; J trimming: 5 bases; junction bases outside the gene matches: 5. This CDR3 contains 13 residues. Germline V CDR1 and CDR2: ENHRY, SYGVKD. CDR3 sequence: CAIRTGQGNEQYF. In DNA, the CDR3 is TGTGCCATCAGGACCGGACAGGGGAACGAGCAGTACTTC.

This clonotype occurred many times. V and J are TRBV2 and TRBJ1-5; the D is unclear. Germline V CDR1 and CDR2: SNHLY, FYNNEI. V lost 5 bases, J lost 4 bases, and 9 bases lay in between. This CDR3 contains 13 residues. CDR3 nucleotide sequence: TGTGCCAGCAGTAATACAGCGAATCAGCCCCAGCATTTT. As protein: CASSNTANQPQHF. The full variable domain, in which reference TRBV2 and TRBJ1-5 provide the parts outside the CDR3, is EPEVTQTPSHQVTQMGQEVILRCVPISNHLYFYWYRQILGQKVEFLVSFYNNEISEKSEIFDDQFSVERPDGSNFTLKIRSTKLEDSAMYFCASSNTANQPQHFGDGTRLSIL.

The chain uses TRBV2 and TRBJ1-6; no clear D. The CDR3 is made up of 13 amino acids. The germline gives CDR1 SNHLY, CDR2 FYNNEI. Between the trimmed V and J ends, which lost 4 bases and 6 bases, there was a span of 7 bases. The CDR3 DNA follows: TGTGCCAGCAGTGGGGAAGGTAATTCACCCCTCCACTTT. It encodes CASSGEGNSPLHF.

V and J are TRBV12-3 or TRBV12-4 and TRBJ2-7, with TRBD1 identical over 11 bases. V shed 5 bases, J shed 2 bases, and the junction held 2 bases outside the gene matches. The CDR3 runs 14 residues. The CDR3 reads CASSRGQGAYEQYF. The CDR3 DNA is TGTGCCAGCAGTCGGGGACAGGGGGCCTACGAGCAGTACTTC.

The chain is built from TRBV20-1 and TRBJ1-5; possible D gene TRBD1, 5 bases. Germline V gives CDR1 DFQATT, CDR2 SNEGSKA (reference sequence). Trimming stripped 0 bases from V and 4 bases from J, with 13 bases between. The CDR3 has 15 amino acids. The CDR3 protein is CSARETGTANQPQHF. For the CDR3, the DNA is TGCAGTGCTAGAGAAACCGGGACGGCTAATCAGCCCCAGCATTTT.

This rearrangement joins TRBV9 to TRBJ1-1; 8 bases match TRBD1. CDR1 and CDR2 from the germline V gene are SGDLS and YYNGEE. The CDR3 runs to 15 residues. After removal of 0 bases from V and 10 bases from J, the junction contained 11 bases not matched to a gene. The CDR3 spells CASSVEEDRVLGAFF. CDR3 DNA: TGTGCCAGCAGCGTAGAGGAGGACAGGGTATTAGGAGCTTTCTTT.

Ten or more counts support this clonotype. The CDR3 bases are TGTGCCAGCAGCTTAGCTCTGGGTCACGAGCAGTACTTC. Translation gives CASSLALGHEQYF. The chain couples TRBV7-2 to TRBJ2-7; no reliable D call. CDR1 is SGHTA, CDR2 FQGNSA, per germline. The CDR3 runs to 13 residues. Between the trimmed V and J ends, which lost 0 bases and 5 bases, there was a span of 8 bases.

This clonotype was found many times. V is TRBV5-1 and J is TRBJ1-2; perhaps TRBD1 as D (5 bases). V lost 5 bases to trimming and J lost 7 bases, with 21 bases between them. The CDR3 loop spans 15 amino acids. From germline, CDR1 is SGHRS and CDR2 YFSETQ. The CDR3 DNA reads as TGCGCCAGCAGTCCCCAAGGGACCCCTATGGCTGGCTACACCTTC. Encoded protein: CASSPQGTPMAGYTF.

Note on this clonotype: This may be a read error, as it is one base from a much larger clone. V is TRBV20-1 and J is TRBJ2-1; D not resolved. Germline CDR1 DFQATT, CDR2 SNEGSKA (reference sequence). The CDR3 extends over 13 amino acids. CDR3 amino acids: CGASQVNYNEQFF. The CDR3 DNA sequence: TGCGGTGCTAGTCAGGTCAATTACAATGAGCAGTTCTTC.

The chain is built from TRBV2 and TRBJ2-7; 10 bases are a match to TRBD2. Per germline, CDR1 SNHLY and CDR2 FYNNEI. Trimming took 6 bases from V and 0 from J; bases not matched to a gene: 5. CDR3 length: 15 residues. CDR3 loop: CASSRGTSASYEQYF. The DNA for the CDR3 is TGTGCCAGCAGCCGCGGGACTAGCGCCTCCTACGAGCAGTACTTC.

The chain couples TRBV10-3 to TRBJ2-1; TRBD2 agrees at 10 bases. Losses at the gene ends were 5 bases for V and 4 bases for J; bases not matched to a gene: 2. CDR3 size: 14 residues. The germline gives CDR1 ENHRY, CDR2 SYGVKD. CDR3 protein: CAISTSGEYNEQFF. CDR3 bases: TGTGCCATCAGTACTAGCGGGGAGTACAATGAGCAGTTCTTC.

The gene calls are TRBV20-1 and TRBJ2-3; the D gene is possibly TRBD2 (5 bases). CDR1 and CDR2 from the germline V gene are DFQATT and SNEGSKA (reference sequence). Trimming cost V 3 bases and J 3 bases, with 7 bases left between them. The CDR3 loop spans 12 amino acids. Here the CDR3 reads CSARWETDTQYF. The CDR3 DNA reads TGCAGTGCTAGGTGGGAGACAGATACGCAGTATTTT.

In this sample, this clonotype turned up many times. The rearrangement joins TRBV11-1 to TRBJ2-1; 7 nucleotides match TRBD1. This CDR3 has 16 amino acids. The germline CDR1 and CDR2 sequences are SGHAT and FQDESV (reference sequence). The junction had 5 bases not matched to a gene; V was cut back by 1 base and J by 2 bases. CDR3 residues: CASSLDRGIAYNEQFF. CDR3 sequence (DNA): TGTGCCAGCAGCTTAGACAGGGGAATCGCCTACAATGAGCAGTTCTTC. Full variable domain (outside the CDR3, taken from reference TRBV11-1 and TRBJ2-1): EAEVAQSPRYKITEKSQAVAFWCDPISGHATLYWYRQILGQGPELLVQFQDESVVDDSQLPKDRFSAERLKGVDSTLKIQPAELGDSAMYLCASSLDRGIAYNEQFFGPGTRLTVL.

This clonotype turned up a few times. The rearrangement joins TRBV15 to TRBJ2-3, with 9 bases lining up with TRBD2. This CDR3 has 16 amino acids. Germline values: CDR1 LNHNV, CDR2 YYDKDF (reference sequence). J gave up 6 bases and V 3 bases, and 10 bases lay outside the gene matches. CDR3 DNA sequence: TGTGCCACCAGCAGTACCCCCGGACTAGCGTCCGATACGCAGTATTTT. This codes for CATSSTPGLASDTQYF.

This clonotype was recorded at least ten times. V gene TRBV4-1 combines with J gene TRBJ2-2; D not resolved. This CDR3 has 13 amino acids. Trimming took 3 bases from V and 4 from J, leaving 6 bases between them. Germline CDR1 is MGHRA and CDR2 is YSYEKL. This chain's CDR3 is CASSHRLTGELFF. CDR3 sequence (DNA): TGCGCCAGCAGCCACCGACTCACCGGGGAGCTGTTTTTT.

V usage is TRBV6-1 and J usage is TRBJ2-1; 10 bases match TRBD1. With 6 bases clipped from V and 9 bases from J, the junction kept 2 bases outside the gene matches. The germline V gene has CDR1 MNHNS and CDR2 SASEGT. The CDR3 sequence is 12 residues long. In nucleotides, the CDR3 is TGTGCCAGCAGGGACAGGGGGAGTGAGCAGTTCTTC. Protein sequence: CASRDRGSEQFF.

With respect to this clonotype: At one of its ends the junction is not consistent with the germline gene, which may arise from a read error. CDR3 in DNA: TGTGCCAGCAGTCCCAACGACGGGAGCATTGGCGAGCAGCACTTC. The encoded protein is CASSPNDGSIGEQHF. This rearrangement joins TRBV7-8 to TRBJ2-7; the D gene is possibly TRBD2 (6 bases). This CDR3 spans 15 amino acids. Germline V gene data show CDR1 as SGHVS and CDR2 as FQNEAQ.

This clonotype occurred many times. This chain uses TRBV5-5 with TRBJ2-3; 7 bases map to TRBD2. The germline CDR1 and CDR2 sequences are SGHKS and YYEKEE (reference sequence). The CDR3 covers 14 residues. J gave up 4 bases and V 0 bases, and 2 bases lay outside the gene matches. For the CDR3, the DNA is TGTGCCAGCAGCTTGGCTGGGAGGGCAGATACGCAGTATTTT. Amino acids: CASSLAGRADTQYF.

This clonotype was seen repeatedly, ten times or more. The chain couples TRBV2 to TRBJ1-2; a possible D gene is TRBD1 (5 bases). Deletions cut 7 bases from V and 5 bases from J, with 20 bases between. Germline loops: CDR1 SNHLY, CDR2 FYNNEI. The CDR3 covers 15 residues. This chain's CDR3 is CASNGPGTERYGYTF. In DNA, the CDR3 is TGTGCCAGCAACGGTCCCGGGACCGAGAGATATGGCTACACCTTC.

A few counts support this clonotype. V usage is TRBV5-1 and J usage is TRBJ1-4, with D possibly matching TRBD1 (6 bases). Germline CDR1 and CDR2: SGHRS and YFSETQ. The CDR3 is 14 amino acids. V lost 2 bases, J lost 7 bases, and 12 bases lay in between. The CDR3 sequence: CASSFTGAREKLFF. The CDR3 region has the DNA TGCGCCAGCAGCTTCACGGGGGCTCGTGAAAAACTGTTTTTT.

The chain carries TRBV12-3 or TRBV12-4 and TRBJ1-5; D is undetermined. V lost 3 bases to trimming and J lost 4 bases, with 13 bases between them. This CDR3 has 15 amino acids. CDR3 loop: CASSLGSGGNQPQHF. CDR3 nucleotides: TGTGCCAGCAGTTTGGGCTCAGGAGGGAATCAGCCCCAGCATTTT.

The chain couples TRBV7-3 to TRBJ1-1, with no clear D. Germline lookup yields CDR1 SGHTA and CDR2 FQGTGA. V lost 5 bases to trimming and J lost 0 bases, with 7 bases between them. The CDR3 length is 13 residues. CDR3 bases: TGTGCCAGCAGCGTACATATGAACACTGAAGCTTTCTTT. Protein: CASSVHMNTEAFF.